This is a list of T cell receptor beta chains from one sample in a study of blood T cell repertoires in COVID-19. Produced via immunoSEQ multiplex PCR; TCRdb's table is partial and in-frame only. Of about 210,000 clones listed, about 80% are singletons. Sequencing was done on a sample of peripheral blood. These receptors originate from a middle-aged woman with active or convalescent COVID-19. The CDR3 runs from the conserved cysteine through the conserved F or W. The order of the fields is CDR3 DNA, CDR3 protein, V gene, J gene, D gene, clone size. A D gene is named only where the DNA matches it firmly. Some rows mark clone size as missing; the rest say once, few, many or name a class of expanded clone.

CDR3 DNA: TGTGCCAGAAGCTTGGTGGGCAGGGATTGTGCTACCGGGGAGCTGTTTTTT; CDR3 protein: CARSLVGRDCATGELFF; V gene: TRBV5-3; J gene: TRBJ2-2; D gene: .; clone size: .
CDR3 DNA: TGTGCCAGCAGTGAGAGAAACCCGTTCCTGCCCACCGGGGAGCTGTTTTTT; CDR3 protein: CASSERNPFLPTGELFF; V gene: TRBV2; J gene: TRBJ2-2; D gene: .; clone size: .
CDR3 DNA: TGCGCCAGCAGTGAGTCGACAGCGGGGCAAGAGACCCAGTACTTC; CDR3 protein: CASSESTAGQETQYF; V gene: TRBV10-1; J gene: TRBJ2-5; D gene: TRBD2; clone size: .
CDR3 DNA: TGTGCCAGCAGCTTGGGACTAGCGGGGGGTTTTCCCTACGAGCAGTACTTC; CDR3 protein: CASSLGLAGGFPYEQYF; V gene: TRBV5-6; J gene: TRBJ2-7; D gene: TRBD2; clone size: few
CDR3 DNA: TGTGCCAGCAGCGTAGGGCCGGGACTACCCACAGATACGCAGTATTTT; CDR3 protein: CASSVGPGLPTDTQYF; V gene: TRBV9; J gene: TRBJ2-3; D gene: TRBD2; clone size: .
CDR3 DNA: TGTGCCAGCTCACCGCCGGGAGGGCAACAAGAGACCCAGTACTTC; CDR3 protein: CASSPPGGQQETQYF; V gene: TRBV18; J gene: TRBJ2-5; D gene: TRBD2; clone size: .
CDR3 DNA: TGTGCCATCAGTGAGTCGGGGGAGGATGAGCAGTTCTTC; CDR3 protein: CAISESGEDEQFF; V gene: TRBV10-3; J gene: TRBJ2-1; D gene: .; clone size: .
CDR3 DNA: TGCGCCAGCAGCTCCGGGACAGGGGGTGAAAAACTGTTTTTT; CDR3 protein: CASSSGTGGEKLFF; V gene: TRBV5-1; J gene: TRBJ1-4; D gene: TRBD1; clone size: .
CDR3 DNA: TGTGCCAGCAGTTCCCCCGGCGGGCAGCCCCAGCATTTT; CDR3 protein: CASSSPGGQPQHF; V gene: TRBV28; J gene: TRBJ1-5; D gene: .; clone size: .
CDR3 DNA: TGCAGCGTTGAATTGCAGGGGGCGGATACGCAGTATTTT; CDR3 protein: CSVELQGADTQYF; V gene: TRBV29-1; J gene: TRBJ2-3; D gene: TRBD1; clone size: .
CDR3 DNA: TGCGCCAGCAGCGAATCGGGGGAAATCCGGAATTCACCCCTCCACTTT; CDR3 protein: CASSESGEIRNSPLHF; V gene: TRBV5-1; J gene: TRBJ1-6; D gene: .; clone size: .
CDR3 DNA: TGTGCCAGCAGCTTAGTTAGCATCGGTGAGCAGTTCTTC; CDR3 protein: CASSLVSIGEQFF; V gene: TRBV7-2; J gene: TRBJ2-1; D gene: .; clone size: few
CDR3 DNA: TGTGCCAGCATCAACCGGGGATGGTTGGTAGATACGCAGTATTTT; CDR3 protein: CASINRGWLVDTQYF; V gene: TRBV7-8; J gene: TRBJ2-3; D gene: .; clone size: once
CDR3 DNA: TGTGCCAGTAGTATGTCCCCCGGGAGAGGCACCGGGGAGCTGTTTTTT; CDR3 protein: CASSMSPGRGTGELFF; V gene: TRBV19; J gene: TRBJ2-2; D gene: .; clone size: .
CDR3 DNA: TGTGCCAGTAGGAGGAGGGGGCCCAATGTCTCTGGGGCCAACGTCCTGACTTTC; CDR3 protein: CASRRRGPNVSGANVLTF; V gene: TRBV19; J gene: TRBJ2-6; D gene: .; clone size: .
CDR3 DNA: TGCAGCGTTGGACAGGATTCCCAAGGCTACACCTTC; CDR3 protein: CSVGQDSQGYTF; V gene: TRBV29-1; J gene: TRBJ1-2; D gene: .; clone size: .
CDR3 DNA: TGCGCCAGCAGCCCGGACAGGGCCAGCACAGATACGCAGTATTTT; CDR3 protein: CASSPDRASTDTQYF; V gene: TRBV5-1; J gene: TRBJ2-3; D gene: TRBD1; clone size: .
CDR3 DNA: TGTGCCAGCAGTGAGGAGGACACTGAAGCTTTCTTT; CDR3 protein: CASSEEDTEAFF; V gene: TRBV2; J gene: TRBJ1-1; D gene: .; clone size: .
CDR3 DNA: TGTGCCAGCAGCTGGGGACAGGGGGCCGACGAGCAGTACTTC; CDR3 protein: CASSWGQGADEQYF; V gene: TRBV11-3; J gene: TRBJ2-7; D gene: TRBD1; clone size: .
CDR3 DNA: TGTGCCTGGAGAAGTCTCACCGGGGATGGCTACACCTTC; CDR3 protein: CAWRSLTGDGYTF; V gene: TRBV30; J gene: TRBJ1-2; D gene: .; clone size: .
CDR3 DNA: TGCAGCGTCATGAGGACAGTTAACACTGAAGCTTTCTTT; CDR3 protein: CSVMRTVNTEAFF; V gene: TRBV29-1; J gene: TRBJ1-1; D gene: .; clone size: .
CDR3 DNA: TGTGCCACGGAGGTTTCGGTTAACTATGGCTACACCTTC; CDR3 protein: CATEVSVNYGYTF; V gene: TRBV5-5; J gene: TRBJ1-2; D gene: .; clone size: .
CDR3 DNA: TGCGCCAGCACCTTGAGAGGAGAAGCTTTCTTT; CDR3 protein: CASTLRGEAFF; V gene: TRBV10-2; J gene: TRBJ1-1; D gene: .; clone size: .
CDR3 DNA: TGTGCCAGCAGCTCACGGGACAGAGTTAACTATGGCTACACCTTC; CDR3 protein: CASSSRDRVNYGYTF; V gene: TRBV7-8; J gene: TRBJ1-2; D gene: TRBD1; clone size: .
CDR3 DNA: TGTGCCAGCAGCACGACAGGGATAAGAGATCAGCCCCAGCATTTT; CDR3 protein: CASSTTGIRDQPQHF; V gene: TRBV7-9; J gene: TRBJ1-5; D gene: TRBD1; clone size: .
CDR3 DNA: TGTGCCAGTAGTACAAACGGGGGCTACGAGCAGTACTTC; CDR3 protein: CASSTNGGYEQYF; V gene: TRBV19; J gene: TRBJ2-7; D gene: .; clone size: once
CDR3 DNA: TGTGCCAGCAGCCCCCGGGGACAATTCCCGGACACTGAAGCTTTCTTT; CDR3 protein: CASSPRGQFPDTEAFF; V gene: TRBV14; J gene: TRBJ1-1; D gene: .; clone size: .
CDR3 DNA: TGTGCCAGCAGCTTTAGACAGGGGGCCCGAGAGACCCAGTACTTC; CDR3 protein: CASSFRQGARETQYF; V gene: TRBV5-4; J gene: TRBJ2-5; D gene: TRBD1; clone size: .
CDR3 DNA: TGTGCCAGCAGTTGGGACAGAAACACTGAAGCTTTCTTT; CDR3 protein: CASSWDRNTEAFF; V gene: TRBV6-5; J gene: TRBJ1-1; D gene: TRBD1; clone size: .
CDR3 DNA: TGTGCCAGCAGCTACGGGACTAGCCAAGAGACCCAGTACTTC; CDR3 protein: CASSYGTSQETQYF; V gene: TRBV7-8; J gene: TRBJ2-5; D gene: TRBD2; clone size: .
CDR3 DNA: TGCGCCAGCAGCTATAGTGCGGACACTGAAGCTTTCTTT; CDR3 protein: CASSYSADTEAFF; V gene: TRBV5-1; J gene: TRBJ1-1; D gene: .; clone size: .
CDR3 DNA: TGCAGCGTTGATTTACGGGGGGGCCCCTACAATGAGCAGTTCTTC; CDR3 protein: CSVDLRGGPYNEQFF; V gene: TRBV29-1; J gene: TRBJ2-1; D gene: TRBD2; clone size: .
CDR3 DNA: TGTGCCAGCAGCTTAGGTCCAAGGGGCAGGACTGAAGCTTTCTTT; CDR3 protein: CASSLGPRGRTEAFF; V gene: TRBV7-2; J gene: TRBJ1-1; D gene: .; clone size: .
CDR3 DNA: TGCGCCAGCAGCCAGGACAGAAAGATCTACGAGCAGTACTTC; CDR3 protein: CASSQDRKIYEQYF; V gene: TRBV4-3; J gene: TRBJ2-7; D gene: .; clone size: .
CDR3 DNA: TGTGCCAGCAGCCCCAGACTCAGGGACTATGGCTACACCTTC; CDR3 protein: CASSPRLRDYGYTF; V gene: TRBV3-1/TRBV3-2; J gene: TRBJ1-2; D gene: .; clone size: few
CDR3 DNA: TGTGCCAGCAGCGGCAGGGGTGATGGGGCTTACAATGAGCAGTTCTTC; CDR3 protein: CASSGRGDGAYNEQFF; V gene: TRBV9; J gene: TRBJ2-1; D gene: .; clone size: .
CDR3 DNA: TGTGCCAGTAGTATCCGTACCGGGGAGCTGTTTTTT; CDR3 protein: CASSIRTGELFF; V gene: TRBV19; J gene: TRBJ2-2; D gene: .; clone size: .
CDR3 DNA: TGCGCCAGCAGCCAAGGGACTAGCGGGACTAATGAGCAGTTCTTC; CDR3 protein: CASSQGTSGTNEQFF; V gene: TRBV4-1; J gene: TRBJ2-1; D gene: TRBD2; clone size: once
CDR3 DNA: TGTGCCAGCAGCCTCTCGGACAGGTCCGGGGAGCTGTTTTTT; CDR3 protein: CASSLSDRSGELFF; V gene: TRBV7-9; J gene: TRBJ2-2; D gene: TRBD1; clone size: .
CDR3 DNA: TGTGCCAGCAGCTTATTCAGGGGTGGGGAGACCCAGTACTTC; CDR3 protein: CASSLFRGGETQYF; V gene: TRBV11-1; J gene: TRBJ2-5; D gene: .; clone size: .
CDR3 DNA: TGTGCCAGCAGACTTCAACAGGGGAACACTGAAGCTTTCTTT; CDR3 protein: CASRLQQGNTEAFF; V gene: TRBV2; J gene: TRBJ1-1; D gene: .; clone size: few
CDR3 DNA: TGCGCCAGCAGCCAAGATAGGACAAGGGGGCCTGGCTACACCTTC; CDR3 protein: CASSQDRTRGPGYTF; V gene: TRBV4-3; J gene: TRBJ1-2; D gene: TRBD1; clone size: .
CDR3 DNA: TGTGCCAGTAGTCTGGACGGGAGCTCCTACAATGAGCAGTTCTTC; CDR3 protein: CASSLDGSSYNEQFF; V gene: TRBV19; J gene: TRBJ2-1; D gene: .; clone size: .
CDR3 DNA: TGTGCCAGCTCACCACGGGGGACAGGAGTTCTGAACACTGAAGCTTTCTTT; CDR3 protein: CASSPRGTGVLNTEAFF; V gene: TRBV18; J gene: TRBJ1-1; D gene: TRBD1; clone size: .